This TCR beta chain was captured in a study of blood T cell repertoires in COVID-19. As for the study in general: Material from acute and convalescent COVID-19 was sourced from the United States, Italy and Spain. From T cells, B-cell-depleted T cells, or PBMCs came the material, which was cDNA or gDNA.

Original data processing: How many nucleated cells were present was estimated from reference gene primer amplification. Produced via immunoSEQ multiplex PCR; TCRdb's table is partial and in-frame only. V, J and clone size are taken as reported in that table, and D and trimming were inferred from the DNA itself. Of 30,000 to 40,000 clones detected, about 86% appear once; the ten largest clones hold less than 7%. This clone was seen more than once but under ten times. The length of the CDR3 is 17 residues. Trimming took off 3 bases at V and 7 bases at J, with 19 bases between the two ends. Looked up from germline, CDR1 is LNHDA and CDR2 is SQIVND (reference sequence).

This chain links TRBV19 with TRBJ1-6; D may be TRBD1 (5 bases). The TCR was taken from a woman of 80 years or more with active or convalescent COVID-19. The material sequenced was peripheral blood. Here the CDR3 DNA reads TGTGCCAGTAGTATCGGCTCGGCAGGGAGGCAAAATTCACCCCTCCACTTT. Encoded protein: CASSIGSAGRQNSPLHF.